These T cell receptor beta chains were read from a single sample in a study of blood T cells in healthy people across ages. MiXCR, applied by TCRdb to the 5' RACE reads, yields one record per CDR3 protein. The data show around 650,000 distinct CDR3 sequences, about a third seen once. The sequenced material came from blood. The source is an elderly woman in good health. Both conserved end residues are part of each CDR3. D genes are given only for firm matches. Only some rows state a clone size, as once, few, many or a class for expanded clones.

cdr3_aa,cdr3_nt,d_call,j_call,clone_size,v_call
CASSLTSGAPHEQYF,TGTGCCAGCAGTTTGACTAGCGGGGCCCCCCACGAGCAGTACTTC,TRBD2,TRBJ2-7,many,TRBV12-3/TRBV12-4
CASSRGGSPNYGYTF,TGTGCCAGCAGCCGCGGTGGATCCCCTAACTATGGCTACACCTTC,NA,TRBJ1-2,NA,TRBV5-6
CASRPSSTDTQYF,TGTGCCAGCAGACCCTCTAGCACAGATACGCAGTATTTT,NA,TRBJ2-3,many,TRBV27
CASSLPSWGRGGNEQFF,TGTGCCAGCAGCTTGCCGTCCTGGGGTCGGGGGGGCAATGAGCAGTTCTTC,TRBD2,TRBJ2-1,many,TRBV5-4
CASSPRPQGAVGTEAFF,TGTGCCAGCAGTCCCCGGCCGCAGGGGGCGGTGGGGACTGAAGCTTTCTTT,TRBD1,TRBJ1-1,NA,TRBV6-1
CASSSPPGLAANTGELFF,TGCGCCAGCAGCTCCCCCCCTGGACTAGCGGCGAACACCGGGGAGCTGTTTTTT,TRBD2,TRBJ2-2,NA,TRBV5-1
CASSFSAETQYF,TGTGCCAGCAGCTTTTCAGCAGAGACCCAGTACTTC,NA,TRBJ2-5,NA,TRBV7-2
CASSLGTIEKLFF,TGTGCCAGCAGCCTAGGGACGATTGAAAAACTGTTTTTT,NA,TRBJ1-4,few,TRBV5-6
CASSPFPTELYGYTF,TGTGCCAGCAGTCCATTCCCGACGGAGCTCTATGGCTACACCTTC,NA,TRBJ1-2,many,TRBV6-6
CASSERDTLYEQYF,TGTGCCAGCAGTGAGCGGGACACCCTCTACGAGCAGTACTTC,NA,TRBJ2-7,NA,TRBV6-1
CSARVGGNYGCTF,TGCAGTGCTAGGGTCGGGGGCAACTATGGCTGCACCTTC,NA,TRBJ1-2,few,TRBV20-1